Below are 20 T cell receptor beta chains sequenced from a single sample in a study of T cell repertoires in cytomegalovirus infection. Their target antigens are unknown. From the reads, TCRdb called clonotypes with MiXCR, one entry per CDR3 protein. Of around 300,000 distinct CDR3 sequences in the sample, roughly 25% were seen once. The source material was cultured PBMCs, sampled from culture after CMV antigen stimulation. These receptor sequences come from a human donor in good health (CMV status not recorded). Some clones in this sample may be carry-over from other donors' samples.

This clonotype came up a few times. The chain uses TRBV10-3 and TRBJ1-2; a weak D match, TRBD1 (5 bases). The CDR3 length is 13 residues. V was trimmed by 0 bases and J by 4 bases, leaving 6 bases between them. CDR1 ENHRY and CDR2 SYGVKD come from the germline V gene. The CDR3 region is CAISESGGYGYTF. CDR3 nucleotide sequence: TGTGCCATCAGTGAGTCTGGGGGCTATGGCTACACCTTC.

The CDR3 is CASTQGSVEQFF. The CDR3 bases are TGTGCCAGCACACAAGGATCTGTGGAGCAGTTCTTC. The genes are TRBV12-3 or TRBV12-4 and TRBJ2-1, with unresolved D. Trimming took off 7 bases at V and 10 bases at J, with 14 bases between the two ends. CDR3 length equals 12 residues.

The chain's CDR3 is CAISERGFGEQYV. CDR3 bases: TGTGCCATCAGTGAGAGGGGCTTTGGCGAGCAGTACGTC. V and J are TRBV10-3 and TRBJ2-7, with D possibly TRBD1 on 5 matching bases. Germline values: CDR1 ENHRY, CDR2 SYGVKD. The V and J ends lost 2 bases and 6 bases respectively, with 11 bases between them. This CDR3 comprises 13 residues.

Ten or more counts support this clonotype. The chain has TRBV7-2 and TRBJ1-3; no reliable D call. CDR3 length: 13 amino acids. Trimming removed 1 base from V and 3 bases from J, with 4 bases in between. Germline CDR1 and CDR2: SGHTA and FQGNSA. The CDR3 DNA reads TGTGCCAGCAGCTTAGGGTATGGAAACACCATATATTTT. This codes for CASSLGYGNTIYF.

This clonotype was detected only a few times. V usage is TRBV5-4 and J usage is TRBJ2-1, with 8 bases matching TRBD2. This CDR3 comprises 15 residues. CDR1 SGHNT and CDR2 YYREEE come from the germline V gene (reference sequence). The V segment lost 4 bases and the J segment 7 bases; nucleotides outside the gene matches: 10. CDR3 sequence (DNA): TGTGCCAGCAGCCGCAGCGGGAGCGTCGGTAATGAGCAGTTCTTC. It yields the protein CASSRSGSVGNEQFF.

This clonotype was recorded at least ten times. V gene TRBV7-2 combines with J gene TRBJ1-5; D may be TRBD1 (5 bases). The CDR3 runs to 14 residues. Trimming left V 8 bases short and J 6 bases short, with 17 bases between. Germline V gene data show CDR1 as SGHTA and CDR2 as FQGNSA. As DNA, the CDR3 is TGTGCCAGCGGAATAGTAGGGAGGGGTCAGCCCCAGCATTTT. It yields the protein CASGIVGRGQPQHF.

The table lists this clonotype with many counts. The gene calls are TRBV7-9 and TRBJ2-2; unclear D gene. This CDR3 region has 11 residues. Germline V CDR1 and CDR2: SEHNR, FQNEAQ (reference sequence). Trimming took off 10 bases at V and 9 bases at J, with 12 bases between the two ends. The chain's CDR3 is CATNPKRELFF. The CDR3 DNA sequence: TGTGCCACTAACCCAAAGCGGGAGCTGTTTTTT. The whole variable domain, remainder taken from reference TRBV7-9 and TRBJ2-2, is DTGVSQNPRHKITKRGQNVTFRCDPISEHNRLYWYRQTLGQGPEFLTYFQNEAQLEKSRLLSDRFSAERPKGSFSTLEIQRTEQGDSAMYLCATNPKRELFFGEGSRLTVL.

This chain connects TRBV6-2 or TRBV6-3 to TRBJ2-1, with D perhaps assigned TRBD1 or TRBD2 (6 bases each). Germline values: CDR1 MNHEY, CDR2 SVGEGT. The CDR3 sequence is 16 residues long. V lost 6 bases to trimming and J lost 5 bases, with 20 bases between them. CDR3 coding DNA: TGTGCCAGCAGACTAGGGCCCCGGGGGCAGAACAATGAGCAGTTCTTC. Its protein is CASRLGPRGQNNEQFF.

This clonotype was seen more than once but under ten times. CDR3 nucleotide sequence: TGTGCCAGCAGTTACTCGAATGGGCCGAGTGAAAAACTGTTTTTT. Translated: CASSYSNGPSEKLFF. The rearrangement joins TRBV6-5 to TRBJ1-4; D is ambiguous. Trimming cost V 0 bases and J 7 bases, with 12 bases left between them. Per the germline V gene, CDR1 is MNHEY and CDR2 is SVGAGI. This CDR3 has 15 residues.

This clonotype was detected a few times. This chain connects TRBV11-2 to TRBJ1-1, with no clear D. Germline lookup yields CDR1 SGHAT and CDR2 FQNNGV. The CDR3 covers 16 residues. V gave up 5 bases and J gave up 6 bases, with 22 bases separating them. CDR3 DNA: TGTGCCAGCAGCCTCGTTGGAGGGTCCGCTATACCTGAAGCTTTCTTT. Translated: CASSLVGGSAIPEAFF.

This clonotype has only a few counts. CDR3 DNA: TGTGCCAGCAGCTTAGATCGGGCTAGAGGAGAGACCCAGTACTTC. Encoded protein: CASSLDRARGETQYF. J is TRBJ2-5 and V is TRBV11-2; no clear D gene. V lost 0 bases to trimming and J lost 4 bases, with 12 bases between them. CDR1 is SGHAT, CDR2 FQNNGV, per germline. There are 15 residues in the CDR3.

The rearrangement links TRBV9 to TRBJ2-7; possible D gene TRBD2, 6 bases. In germline, CDR1 is SGDLS, CDR2 YYNGEE. CDR3 size: 16 residues. Trimming removed 3 bases from V and 0 bases from J, with 16 bases in between. In nucleotides, the CDR3 is TGTGCCAGCAGCGCCGGAGGGCCTGGGAGCTCCTACGAGCAGTACTTC. This codes for CASSAGGPGSSYEQYF.

V usage is TRBV18 and J usage is TRBJ2-3; 8 positions match TRBD2. The CDR3 loop spans 16 amino acids. Germline lookup yields CDR1 KGHSH and CDR2 LQKENI. V was clipped by 0 bases and J by 5 bases; unmatched bases: 7. The CDR3 reads CASSPPSGIPIDTQYF. CDR3 nucleotide sequence: TGTGCCAGCTCACCACCTAGCGGGATCCCTATAGATACGCAGTATTTT.

This clonotype was seen at least ten times. The V call is TRBV7-9, the J call TRBJ2-1, with 16 bases identical to TRBD2. The CDR3 runs 19 residues. CDR1 and CDR2 (germline): SEHNR, FQNEAQ (reference sequence). V shed 0 bases, J shed 1 base, and the junction held 3 bases outside the gene matches. CDR3 in amino acids: CASSLAGTSGRESYNEQFF. CDR3 in DNA: TGTGCCAGCAGCTTAGCCGGGACTAGCGGGAGGGAGTCCTACAATGAGCAGTTCTTC.

This clonotype was detected only a few times. The chain uses TRBV12-5 and TRBJ1-3; D is unresolved. The CDR3 loop spans 15 amino acids. V lost 7 bases, J lost 0 bases, and 13 bases lay in between. Germline values: CDR1 LGHNT, CDR2 FRNRAP. The CDR3 here is CASEAYGVSGNTIYF. In nucleotides, the CDR3 is TGTGCTAGTGAAGCCTACGGGGTCTCTGGAAACACCATATATTTT.

The chain joins TRBV7-2 to TRBJ2-7, with D unclear. Between the trimmed V and J ends, which lost 3 bases and 3 bases, there was a span of 6 bases. Germline CDR1 is SGHTA and CDR2 is FQGNSA. The CDR3 has 12 amino acids. CDR3 protein: CASSFAIYEQYF. The DNA for the CDR3 is TGTGCCAGCAGCTTTGCCATCTACGAGCAGTACTTC.

This clonotype was counted a few times. The genes are TRBV12-3 or TRBV12-4 and TRBJ1-5; no firm D call. V was pared by 5 bases and J by 7 bases, with 12 bases between. CDR3 size: 13 residues. CDR3 sequence: CASSARPGQPQHF. For the CDR3, the DNA is TGTGCCAGCAGTGCCCGACCCGGGCAGCCCCAGCATTTT.

The chain combines TRBV27 with TRBJ1-2; TRBD1 might be the D (5 bases). The CDR3 runs to 15 residues. V gave up 2 bases and J gave up 1 base, with 11 bases separating them. CDR1 MNHEY and CDR2 SMNVEV come from the germline V gene (reference sequence). Written as DNA, the CDR3 is TGTGCCAGCAGTTTAAGGGACCCCATTAACTATGGCTACACCTTC. This codes for CASSLRDPINYGYTF.

For the CDR3, the DNA is TGTGCCAGTAGTACCCGAGTTGGGTCCGACTATGGCTACACCTTC. Encoded protein: CASSTRVGSDYGYTF. This chain joins TRBV19 and TRBJ1-2; no definite D call. In germline, CDR1 is LNHDA, CDR2 SQIVND (reference sequence). V lost 4 bases and J lost 3, with 15 bases in between. The CDR3 sequence is 15 residues long.

The J gene is TRBJ2-1, the V gene TRBV6-2 or TRBV6-3; TRBD2 matches at 13 bases. Losses at the gene ends were 4 bases for V and 8 bases for J; bases not matched to a gene: 8. The CDR3 is 16 amino acids. Germline CDR1 and CDR2: MNHEY and SVGEGT. The CDR3 bases are TGTGCCAGCAGTTGGGCCGGACTAGCGGGAGTCGATGAGCAGTTCTTC. Its translation is CASSWAGLAGVDEQFF.